Each of the 18 T cell receptor beta chains below was sequenced from the same sample in a study of metastatic and nonmetastatic thyroid tumors. No treatment had been given to any patient before thyroid surgery. TCRdb re-clonotyped the PCR reads via MiXCR. The table lists several thousand clones, around 31% of them singletons. Input material: tumor tissue. The source is a female donor with papillary thyroid cancer or a benign thyroid nodule (not recorded which). Some clones in this sample may be carry-over from other donors' samples.

This clone counts as medium-sized. The V call is TRBV6-2 or TRBV6-3, the J call TRBJ2-7; D not certain. The germline V gene encodes CDR1 MNHEY and CDR2 SVGEGT. V gave up 8 bases and J gave up 6 bases, with 14 bases separating them. The CDR3 runs to 12 residues. The CDR3 region has the DNA TGTGCCAGCTGTCAAAGGGAAGGCGAGCAGTACTTC. Amino acid sequence: CASCQREGEQYF.

In its sample, this clone ranks as large. The rearrangement joins TRBV6-1 to TRBJ1-5; weak D call: TRBD1 (5 bases). Trimming took 1 base from V and 6 from J, leaving 13 bases between them. Germline V CDR1 and CDR2: MNHNS, SASEGT. The CDR3 totals 15 residues. The CDR3 DNA reads TGTGCCAGCAGTGAAGGCCAGGGTTGGAGTCAGCCCCAGCATTTT. It encodes CASSEGQGWSQPQHF.

This clone has at least ten counts. V usage is TRBV29-1 and J usage is TRBJ2-1, with TRBD2 matching 13 bases. This CDR3 spans 14 amino acids. In germline, CDR1 is SQVTM, CDR2 ANQGSEA. The V and J ends lost 3 bases and 9 bases, in that order; junction bases with no gene match: 5. CDR3 in amino acids: CSVDGLAGAGEQFF. In DNA, the CDR3 is TGCAGCGTTGATGGACTAGCGGGAGCAGGTGAGCAGTTCTTC.

The V call is TRBV4-2, the J call TRBJ2-1, with TRBD2 matching over 12 bases. The CDR3 is 16 amino acids. The trim removed 5 bases at V and 7 bases at J, leaving 9 bases unmatched. Germline V lookup: CDR1 LGHNA, CDR2 YNFKEQ. CDR3 coding DNA: TGTGCCAGCAGCAATCGACTAGCGGGAGATTATAATGAGCAGTTCTTC. Amino acid sequence: CASSNRLAGDYNEQFF.

This clone is medium-sized. The J gene is TRBJ2-1, the V gene TRBV5-1, with TRBD2 matching over 7 bases. Germline lookup yields CDR1 SGHRS and CDR2 YFSETQ. With 1 base clipped from V and 1 base from J, the junction kept 11 bases outside the gene matches. The length of the CDR3 is 18 residues. CDR3 DNA: TGCGCCAGCAGCTTGATTCGGCGGGAGAGGGGTTCCTACAATGAGCAGTTCTTC. Its protein product is CASSLIRRERGSYNEQFF.

This rearrangement joins TRBV28 to TRBJ2-4; 10 nucleotides line up with TRBD1. Losses at the gene ends were 8 bases for V and 0 bases for J; bases not matched to a gene: 7. The CDR3 runs 16 residues. Germline V lookup: CDR1 MDHEN, CDR2 SYDVKM. The CDR3 bases are TGTGCCAGCTTACCCGACAGGGGGCAAGCCAAAAACATTCAGTACTTC. Protein product: CASLPDRGQAKNIQYF.

The rearrangement uses TRBV5-1 and TRBJ1-4, with 8 bases fitting TRBD1. Losses at the gene ends were 0 bases for V and 0 bases for J; bases not matched to a gene: 4. The CDR3 sequence is 17 residues long. CDR1 and CDR2 (germline): SGHRS, YFSETQ. The CDR3 sequence is CASSLDGQGATNEKLFF. CDR3 DNA sequence: TGCGCCAGCAGCTTGGATGGACAGGGCGCAACTAATGAAAAACTGTTTTTT. The entire variable domain, with the rest obtained from reference TRBV5-1 and TRBJ1-4, is as follows: KAGVTQTPRYLIKTRGQQVTLSCSPISGHRSVSWYQQTPGQGLQFLFEYFSETQRNKGNFPGRFSGRQFSNSRSEMNVSTLELGDSALYLCASSLDGQGATNEKLFFGSGTQLSVL.

This clone was seen more than once but under ten times. The chain uses TRBV2 and TRBJ1-2; 9 bases are a match to TRBD1. In germline, CDR1 is SNHLY, CDR2 FYNNEI. This CDR3 comprises 13 residues. J gave up 8 bases and V 4 bases, and 5 bases lay outside the gene matches. The chain's CDR3 is CASSAGTGLGYTF. CDR3 in DNA: TGTGCCAGCAGTGCGGGGACAGGGCTAGGCTACACCTTC.

A note on this clone: A much more abundant neighbour one base away suggests this may be a read error. The genes are TRBV2 and TRBJ2-3; 9 nucleotides agree with TRBD2. The CDR3 has 14 amino acids. Germline V gene lookup returns CDR1 SNHLY and CDR2 FYNNEI. The CDR3 DNA is TGTGCCAGCAATAGCGGGAGAGGGTTAGGTACGCAGTGTTTT. Translated: CASNSGRGLGTQCF.

Relative to its sample, this clone is medium-sized. This chain joins TRBV4-1 and TRBJ2-7, with D maybe TRBD1 (6 bases). The CDR3 is 13 residues long. Trimming left V 6 bases short and J 6 bases short, with 15 bases between. Germline V gene data show CDR1 as MGHRA and CDR2 as YSYEKL. The CDR3: CASSLLQGSEQYF. Written as DNA, the CDR3 is TGCGCCAGCAGTCTTTTACAGGGAAGCGAGCAGTACTTC.

This chain links TRBV5-5 with TRBJ1-1; no firm D call. CDR3 length equals 15 residues. The germline gives CDR1 SGHKS, CDR2 YYEKEE (reference sequence). Trimming stripped 6 bases from V and 1 base from J, with 16 bases between. CDR3 DNA sequence: TGTGCCAGCATCTTAGACCCTGGGCCGAACACTGAAGCTTTCTTT. Translated: CASILDPGPNTEAFF.

About this clone itself: The junction differs from germline at one of its ends, possibly a read error. The rearrangement uses TRBV7-2 and TRBJ2-5; a weak D match, TRBD1 (7 bases). The germline gives CDR1 SGHTA, CDR2 FQGNSA. This CDR3 has 14 residues. The CDR3, as DNA: TGTGCCAGCAGCTATAACGCGGGGACAGAGAACCAGTACTTC. As protein: CASSYNAGTENQYF.

The J gene is TRBJ2-3, the V gene TRBV25-1, with TRBD2 as a possible D gene (5 bases). This CDR3 has 20 residues. Trimming pared 7 bases from V and 6 bases from J, leaving 35 bases between. The germline CDR1 and CDR2 sequences are MGHDK and SYGVNS. The CDR3 DNA reads TGTGCCAGCACCGCGTTCCTCAACAACTACGGAGGCCCTCCGACCGATACGCAGTATTTT. This codes for CASTAFLNNYGGPPTDTQYF.

This clone was detected ten times or more. The chain recombines TRBV20-1 with TRBJ2-5; 8 bases map to TRBD2. The CDR3 runs to 16 residues. The V and J ends lost 5 bases and 4 bases, in that order; junction bases with no gene match: 15. Germline V gene sequence: CDR1 DFQATT, CDR2 SNEGSKA (reference sequence). CDR3 in DNA: TGCAGTGCTCCGAAGGAGTCCGGGAGGGCCACAGAGACCCAGTACTTC. It codes for CSAPKESGRATETQYF.

This clone came up a few times. The junction and the germline gene differ at one end; a read error may be behind it. The V call is TRBV2, the J call TRBJ2-5; D is uncertain. Looked up from germline, CDR1 is SNHLY and CDR2 is FYNNEI. CDR3 length equals 12 residues. The CDR3 protein is CDSTQESRTRYF. The CDR3 DNA is TGTGACAGCACGCAGGAGAGTCGGACCCGGTACTTC.

Only a few counts were recorded for this clone. This chain uses TRBV6-1 with TRBJ2-7; D possibly matches TRBD1 or TRBD2 (5 bases each). Looked up from germline, CDR1 is MNHNS and CDR2 is SASEGT. V lost 0 bases, J lost 4 bases, and 13 bases lay in between. CDR3 length equals 15 residues. CDR3 sequence: CASSEAGSEGYEQYF. CDR3 sequence (DNA): TGTGCCAGCAGTGAAGCGGGCTCTGAGGGGTACGAGCAGTACTTC.

For this clone: Compared with germline, one end of the junction differs, possibly owing to a read error. The chain carries TRBV19 and TRBJ1-1; the D gene is possibly TRBD1 (5 bases). Germline values: CDR1 LNHDA, CDR2 SQIVND (reference sequence). The CDR3 runs 14 residues. The CDR3 loop is CASSAPGPPYEAFF. Here the CDR3 DNA reads TGTGCCAGTAGTGCCCCAGGGCCGCCCTATGAAGCTTTCTTC.

The chain employs TRBV11-2 and TRBJ2-3; D unresolved. There are 15 residues in the CDR3. The V end lost 5 bases, the J end lost 0 bases, and 12 bases lay between the germline ends. The germline V gene has CDR1 SGHAT and CDR2 FQNNGV. The CDR3 loop is CASSPDGTSTDTQYF. For the CDR3, the DNA is TGTGCCAGCAGCCCAGACGGAACTAGCACAGATACGCAGTATTTT.